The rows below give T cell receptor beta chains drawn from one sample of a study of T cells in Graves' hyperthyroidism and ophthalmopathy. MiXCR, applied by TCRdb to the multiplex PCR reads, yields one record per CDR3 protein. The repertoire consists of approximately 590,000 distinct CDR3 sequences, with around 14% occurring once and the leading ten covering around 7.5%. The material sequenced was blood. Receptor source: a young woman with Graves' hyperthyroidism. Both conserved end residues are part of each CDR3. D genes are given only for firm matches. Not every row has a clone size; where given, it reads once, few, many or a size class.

CDR3aa: CSARLHRGLNEKLFF
CDR3nt: TGCAGTGCTAGACTACATCGGGGTTTAAATGAAAAACTGTTTTTT
j_gene: TRBJ1-4
v_gene: TRBV20-1
d_gene: NA
abundance: NA

CDR3aa: CASSRGQGQQNTEAFF
CDR3nt: TGTGCCAGCTCTCGAGGACAGGGGCAACAGAACACTGAAGCTTTCTTT
j_gene: TRBJ1-1
v_gene: TRBV18
d_gene: TRBD1
abundance: NA

CDR3aa: CASSLVLAEGTDTQYF
CDR3nt: TGTGCCAGCAGTTTAGTACTAGCGGAGGGGACAGATACGCAGTATTTT
j_gene: TRBJ2-3
v_gene: TRBV12-3/TRBV12-4
d_gene: TRBD2
abundance: NA

CDR3aa: CASSKIGLESYNEQFF
CDR3nt: TGTGCCAGTAGTAAAATTGGTCTGGAGAGCTACAATGAGCAGTTCTTC
j_gene: TRBJ2-1
v_gene: TRBV19
d_gene: NA
abundance: NA

CDR3aa: CSAEGLVGETQYF
CDR3nt: TGCAGTGCCGAGGGACTAGTAGGAGAGACCCAGTACTTC
j_gene: TRBJ2-5
v_gene: TRBV20-1
d_gene: TRBD2
abundance: many

CDR3aa: CASSLARLAGVENNEQFF
CDR3nt: TGTGCCAGCAGCTTGGCCCGACTAGCGGGAGTGGAAAACAATGAGCAGTTCTTC
j_gene: TRBJ2-1
v_gene: TRBV5-5
d_gene: TRBD2
abundance: many

CDR3aa: CSARKGQMNTEAFF
CDR3nt: TGCAGTGCCAGAAAGGGACAGATGAACACTGAAGCTTTCTTT
j_gene: TRBJ1-1
v_gene: TRBV20-1
d_gene: TRBD1
abundance: few

CDR3aa: CASSPAIAGGYNEQFF
CDR3nt: TGTGCCAGCTCACCTGCGATAGCGGGAGGGTACAATGAGCAGTTCTTC
j_gene: TRBJ2-1
v_gene: TRBV18
d_gene: TRBD2
abundance: many

CDR3aa: CASSQQGDNSPLHF
CDR3nt: TGTGCCAGCAGCCAACAGGGGGATAATTCACCCCTCCACTTT
j_gene: TRBJ1-6
v_gene: TRBV12-3/TRBV12-4
d_gene: TRBD1
abundance: many

CDR3aa: CAGGSGISTDTQYF
CDR3nt: TGTGCCGGAGGCAGCGGGATTAGCACAGATACGCAGTATTTT
j_gene: TRBJ2-3
v_gene: TRBV10-3
d_gene: TRBD2
abundance: many

CDR3aa: CASSPPFGFSMSKFF
CDR3nt: TGTGCCAGCAGTCCCCCTTTTGGCTTTTCAATGAGCAAGTTCTTC
j_gene: TRBJ2-1
v_gene: TRBV27
d_gene: NA
abundance: NA

CDR3aa: CASRGGLAGGRETQYF
CDR3nt: TGTGCCAGCAGGGGGGGACTAGCGGGAGGGAGGGAGACCCAGTACTTC
j_gene: TRBJ2-5
v_gene: TRBV2
d_gene: TRBD2
abundance: many

CDR3aa: CASSFSGEEQYF
CDR3nt: TGTGCCAGCAGTTTCTCAGGGGAAGAGCAGTACTTC
j_gene: TRBJ2-7
v_gene: TRBV6-2/TRBV6-3
d_gene: NA
abundance: many

CDR3aa: CASSLTSGTDNTGELFF
CDR3nt: TGTGCCAGCAGTTTAACATCCGGGACAGATAACACCGGGGAGCTGTTTTTT
j_gene: TRBJ2-2
v_gene: TRBV28
d_gene: TRBD1
abundance: NA

CDR3aa: CSVELDAGLSGEQYF
CDR3nt: TGCAGCGTTGAGCTGGATGCGGGCCTCTCGGGCGAGCAGTACTTC
j_gene: TRBJ2-7
v_gene: TRBV29-1
d_gene: NA
abundance: NA

CDR3aa: CSVEYSPSGGQYF
CDR3nt: TGCAGCGTTGAATACAGCCCTAGCGGCGGGCAGTACTTC
j_gene: TRBJ2-7
v_gene: TRBV29-1
d_gene: TRBD2
abundance: many

CDR3aa: CASSLLDEQFF
CDR3nt: TGTGCCAGCAGCCTACTGGATGAGCAGTTCTTC
j_gene: TRBJ2-1
v_gene: TRBV12-3/TRBV12-4
d_gene: NA
abundance: many

CDR3aa: CASRDAGGSGNTIYF
CDR3nt: TGCGCCAGCAGGGATGCAGGGGGCTCTGGAAACACCATATATTTT
j_gene: TRBJ1-3
v_gene: TRBV5-1
d_gene: TRBD1
abundance: NA

CDR3aa: CASSPRDEEYEQYF
CDR3nt: TGTGCCAGCAGCCCTCGGGACGAAGAATACGAGCAGTACTTC
j_gene: TRBJ2-7
v_gene: TRBV7-9
d_gene: NA
abundance: many

CDR3aa: CASSYSPDRFSYEQYF
CDR3nt: TGTGCCAGCAGTTACTCTCCGGACAGATTCTCCTACGAGCAGTACTTC
j_gene: TRBJ2-7
v_gene: TRBV6-5
d_gene: NA
abundance: many

CDR3aa: CASSLSRTALTYEQYF
CDR3nt: TGTGCCAGCAGCTTATCCCGGACAGCGCTTACCTACGAGCAGTACTTC
j_gene: TRBJ2-7
v_gene: TRBV7-6
d_gene: NA
abundance: NA

CDR3aa: CASSYDSTDTQYF
CDR3nt: TGTGCCAGCAGTTACGATTCCACAGATACGCAGTATTTT
j_gene: TRBJ2-3
v_gene: TRBV27
d_gene: NA
abundance: many

CDR3aa: CASSTTGYGFDTIYF
CDR3nt: TGTGCCAGCAGTACCACAGGATACGGATTCGACACCATATATTTT
j_gene: TRBJ1-3
v_gene: TRBV6-1
d_gene: NA
abundance: NA

CDR3aa: CASSFSAVAYNEQFF
CDR3nt: TGTGCCAGCAGCTTTTCGGCGGTAGCCTACAATGAGCAGTTCTTC
j_gene: TRBJ2-1
v_gene: TRBV7-2
d_gene: NA
abundance: many

CDR3aa: CASRQSASGSADEQFF
CDR3nt: TGTGCCAGCAGGCAGTCGGCTAGCGGGAGTGCGGATGAGCAGTTCTTC
j_gene: TRBJ2-1
v_gene: TRBV3-1
d_gene: TRBD2
abundance: many

CDR3aa: CSPRTNYNEQFF
CDR3nt: TGCAGCCCTAGGACCAATTACAATGAGCAGTTCTTC
j_gene: TRBJ2-1
v_gene: TRBV29-1
d_gene: NA
abundance: NA

CDR3aa: CASSLAGDSYYGYTF
CDR3nt: TGTGCCAGCAGCCTAGCTGGGGACAGTTACTATGGCTACACCTTC
j_gene: TRBJ1-2
v_gene: TRBV7-9
d_gene: TRBD1
abundance: many

CDR3aa: CASRLIKAPHEQYF
CDR3nt: TGTGCCAGCCGTCTTATTAAAGCCCCCCACGAGCAGTACTTC
j_gene: TRBJ2-7
v_gene: TRBV27
d_gene: NA
abundance: few

CDR3aa: CAISDPDRGTDTQYF
CDR3nt: TGTGCCATCAGTGACCCGGACAGGGGCACAGATACGCAGTATTTT
j_gene: TRBJ2-3
v_gene: TRBV10-3
d_gene: TRBD1
abundance: many

CDR3aa: CASSHRDTAISTDTQYF
CDR3nt: TGTGCCAGCAGTCACCGGGACACCGCCATTAGCACAGATACGCAGTATTTT
j_gene: TRBJ2-3
v_gene: TRBV12-3/TRBV12-4
d_gene: NA
abundance: many

CDR3aa: CAWSRTGAQYF
CDR3nt: TGTGCCTGGAGTCGGACAGGCGCGCAGTATTTT
j_gene: TRBJ2-3
v_gene: TRBV30
d_gene: TRBD1
abundance: many

CDR3aa: CASSDPGTGGTDTQYF
CDR3nt: TGTGCCAGCAGTGACCCGGGGACAGGGGGCACAGATACGCAGTATTTT
j_gene: TRBJ2-3
v_gene: TRBV6-1
d_gene: TRBD1
abundance: many

CDR3aa: CAIRPTIVSSYEQYF
CDR3nt: TGTGCCATCAGACCGACAATAGTGAGCTCCTACGAGCAGTACTTC
j_gene: TRBJ2-7
v_gene: TRBV10-3
d_gene: NA
abundance: NA

CDR3aa: CASSGGGQLQETQYF
CDR3nt: TGTGCCAGTTCAGGGGGGGGACAGCTCCAAGAGACCCAGTACTTC
j_gene: TRBJ2-5
v_gene: TRBV19
d_gene: NA
abundance: NA

CDR3aa: CASKPGLVDGRELFF
CDR3nt: TGTGCCAGTAAACCGGGACTAGTCGACGGCCGGGAGCTGTTTTTT
j_gene: TRBJ2-2
v_gene: TRBV11-2
d_gene: TRBD2
abundance: many

CDR3aa: CASRPTRDSSHYEQYF
CDR3nt: TGTGCCAGCAGACCCACCCGGGACTCCTCTCACTACGAGCAGTACTTC
j_gene: TRBJ2-7
v_gene: TRBV6-1
d_gene: NA
abundance: many

CDR3aa: CASSYRSGYTF
CDR3nt: TGTGCCAGCAGTTACCGGAGTGGCTACACCTTC
j_gene: TRBJ1-2
v_gene: TRBV12-3/TRBV12-4
d_gene: NA
abundance: many

CDR3aa: CASSLGTSNNEQFF
CDR3nt: TGTGCCAGCAGTTTGGGGACTAGCAACAATGAGCAGTTCTTC
j_gene: TRBJ2-1
v_gene: TRBV12-3/TRBV12-4
d_gene: TRBD2
abundance: NA

CDR3aa: CASGTGVGHGELFF
CDR3nt: TGTGCCAGCGGGACAGGGGTCGGACACGGGGAGCTGTTTTTT
j_gene: TRBJ2-2
v_gene: TRBV27
d_gene: TRBD1
abundance: NA

CDR3aa: CASSPPLPTGNTIYF
CDR3nt: TGTGCCAGCTCACCACCTTTACCCACTGGAAACACCATATATTTT
j_gene: TRBJ1-3
v_gene: TRBV18
d_gene: NA
abundance: many

CDR3aa: CASRPGDMNTEAFF
CDR3nt: TGTGCCAGCAGGCCCGGGGACATGAACACTGAAGCTTTCTTT
j_gene: TRBJ1-1
v_gene: TRBV6-2/TRBV6-3
d_gene: NA
abundance: many

CDR3aa: CASSRTSGQTYEQYF
CDR3nt: TGTGCCAGCAGCCGTACCTCGGGACAAACCTACGAGCAGTACTTC
j_gene: TRBJ2-7
v_gene: TRBV4-2
d_gene: NA
abundance: few

CDR3aa: CSLPGTGVQPQHF
CDR3nt: TGCAGTCTGCCCGGGACAGGGGTCCAGCCCCAGCATTTT
j_gene: TRBJ1-5
v_gene: TRBV20-1
d_gene: TRBD1
abundance: NA

CDR3aa: CASSQRGGGNTIYF
CDR3nt: TGTGCCAGCAGCCAAAGGGGCGGTGGAAACACCATATATTTT
j_gene: TRBJ1-3
v_gene: TRBV3-1
d_gene: NA
abundance: NA